This passage covers 26 T cell receptor beta chains from one sample sequenced in a study of blood T cells in healthy people across ages. A second PCR, run for about 7 to 12 cycles, used a sample-barcoded 5' primer plus a J-beta primer mix. TCRdb redid the calling of the 5' RACE reads with MiXCR, one entry per CDR3 protein. The repertoire holds hundreds of thousands of distinct CDR3 sequences, with around 43% as singletons. Sequenced material: blood. The receptors come from a man aged 55-75 years in good health.

This clonotype was seen only a few times. The V and J genes are TRBV20-1 and TRBJ2-1; 11 bases are a match to TRBD2. V gave up 1 base and J gave up 6 bases; unmatched junction bases: 14. Per germline, CDR1 DFQATT and CDR2 SNEGSKA (reference sequence). This CDR3 comprises 18 residues. CDR3 sequence (DNA): TGCAGTGCTAGAGGTGGAGTAGCGGGGGGGAGGGGGCGCAATGAGCAGTTCTTC. Translation: CSARGGVAGGRGRNEQFF.

The chain recombines TRBV6-1 with TRBJ2-7; maybe TRBD2 (6 bases). The CDR3 is made up of 15 amino acids. The germline gives CDR1 MNHNS, CDR2 SASEGT. V dropped 8 bases and J dropped 1 base, with 18 bases sitting between them. This CDR3 is CASLGLGVPSYEQYF. The DNA for the CDR3 is TGTGCCAGCTTGGGACTGGGAGTTCCTTCCTACGAGCAGTACTTC.

V is TRBV4-3 and J is TRBJ2-1; 8 positions match TRBD2. This CDR3 region has 15 residues. The germline V gene encodes CDR1 LGHNA and CDR2 YSLEER. Trimming cost V 4 bases and J 8 bases; bases outside gene matches: 10. The CDR3 region is CASSPRLATRDEQFF. CDR3 sequence (DNA): TGCGCCAGCAGCCCCCGACTAGCGACTAGGGATGAGCAGTTCTTC.

This clonotype was observed a few times. The V call is TRBV29-1, the J call TRBJ2-7; TRBD1 aligns across 9 bases. J was trimmed by 7 bases and V by 5 bases; bases with no gene match: 9. Per germline, CDR1 SQVTM and CDR2 ANQGSEA. This CDR3 is built from 13 residues. Written as DNA, the CDR3 is TGCAGCGTTTGGACAGGGGAGGGAGGGGAGCAGTACTTC. It translates to CSVWTGEGGEQYF.

This rearrangement joins TRBV12-3 or TRBV12-4 to TRBJ2-1, with D possibly matching TRBD2 (5 bases). This CDR3 spans 14 amino acids. Between the trimmed V and J ends, which lost 6 bases and 6 bases, there was a span of 15 bases. The CDR3 region is CASSSRASSNEQFF. The CDR3 nucleotides read TGTGCCAGCAGCTCAAGGGCTAGCAGCAATGAGCAGTTCTTC.

This clonotype turned up a few times. The J gene is TRBJ2-7, the V gene TRBV3-1, with D possibly being TRBD1 (6 bases). The germline CDR1 and CDR2 sequences are LGHDT and YNNKEL (reference sequence). The CDR3 is made up of 14 amino acids. The ends were cut back, 3 bases at V and 3 bases at J, with 12 bases in the middle. CDR3 amino acids: CASSQKGHSYEQYF. CDR3 in DNA: TGTGCCAGCAGCCAGAAGGGACACAGCTACGAGCAGTACTTC.

J is TRBJ2-6 and V is TRBV7-3; D may be TRBD1 (6 bases). Trimming stripped 4 bases from V and 2 bases from J, with 9 bases between. Germline CDR1 reads SGHTA; CDR2 reads FQGTGA. This CDR3 has 15 residues. CDR3 bases: TGTGCCAGCAGCTCTTCAGGGGCTGGGGCCAACGTCCTGACTTTC. This gives the protein CASSSSGAGANVLTF.

The gene calls are TRBV12-3 or TRBV12-4 and TRBJ1-2; 7 bases agree with TRBD1. This CDR3 has 15 residues. Losses at the gene ends were 7 bases for V and 5 bases for J; bases not matched to a gene: 13. The CDR3 reads CASKQTGQQSYGYTF. CDR3 coding DNA: TGTGCCAGCAAACAAACGGGACAGCAATCTTATGGCTACACCTTC.

V gene TRBV6-6 combines with J gene TRBJ1-1; the D gene is possibly TRBD1 (6 bases). Trimming pared 11 bases from V and 1 base from J, leaving 14 bases between. CDR1 and CDR2 from the germline V gene are MNHNY and SVGAGI (reference sequence). There are 13 residues in the CDR3. Here the CDR3 reads CAGAGQPNTEAFF. CDR3 bases: TGTGCCGGCGCGGGACAACCGAACACTGAAGCTTTCTTT.

In its sample, this clonotype was seen many times. The V and J genes are TRBV20-1 and TRBJ2-4; D unresolved. Trimming cost V 1 base and J 0 bases, with 4 bases left between them. The germline gives CDR1 DFQATT, CDR2 SNEGSKA (reference sequence). The CDR3 is made up of 13 amino acids. The CDR3 sequence: CSARGLAKNIQYF. CDR3 bases: TGCAGTGCTAGAGGTCTAGCCAAAAACATTCAGTACTTC.

The genes are TRBV5-5 and TRBJ2-7; no clear D gene. V lost 0 bases, J lost 1 base, and 14 bases lay in between. Per the germline V gene, CDR1 is SGHKS and CDR2 is YYEKEE (reference sequence). The CDR3 extends over 16 amino acids. CDR3 sequence reads: CASSLVLGMGSYEQYF. CDR3 nucleotide sequence: TGTGCCAGCAGCTTGGTATTGGGAATGGGGTCCTACGAGCAGTACTTC.

The genes are TRBV27 and TRBJ2-5; perhaps TRBD1 as D (6 bases). The V end was cut by 5 bases, the J end by 7 bases, with 17 bases between. The CDR3 loop spans 14 amino acids. Germline V gives CDR1 MNHEY, CDR2 SMNVEV (reference sequence). This CDR3 is CASSGWDNAGTQYF. The CDR3 DNA reads TGTGCCAGCAGTGGCTGGGACAATGCGGGGACCCAGTACTTC.

This chain connects TRBV29-1 to TRBJ1-1; the D is unclear. V was trimmed by 4 bases and J by 2 bases, leaving 11 bases between them. CDR1 is SQVTM and CDR2 is ANQGSEA in the germline V gene. The CDR3 has 13 amino acids. The CDR3 region is CSVGGWRNTEAFF. CDR3 nucleotides: TGCAGCGTTGGAGGGTGGAGAAACACTGAAGCTTTCTTT.

This clonotype showed up just a few times. The chain joins TRBV18 to TRBJ2-1; D is perhaps TRBD2 (6 bases). Trimming took off 0 bases at V and 9 bases at J, with 9 bases between the two ends. Germline V gene lookup returns CDR1 KGHSH and CDR2 LQKENI. The CDR3 is made up of 13 amino acids. This CDR3 is CASSPPSGGEQFF. DNA for the CDR3: TGTGCCAGCTCACCACCATCCGGGGGTGAGCAGTTCTTC.

This clonotype was counted only a few times. The rearrangement uses TRBV7-9 and TRBJ2-1; 15 bases are shared with TRBD2. Germline CDR1 reads SEHNR; CDR2 reads FQNEAQ (reference sequence). The J segment lost 8 bases and the V segment lost 5 bases, leaving 10 bases of the junction unmatched. This CDR3 comprises 17 residues. DNA of the CDR3: TGTGCCAGCAGCGCCGGACTAGCGGGGGGGGCGGTAGATGAGCAGTTCTTC. Amino acids: CASSAGLAGGAVDEQFF. Combining the CDR3 with reference TRBV7-9 and TRBJ2-1 gives the whole variable domain DTGVSQNPRHKITKRGQNVTFRCDPISEHNRLYWYRQTLGQGPEFLTYFQNEAQLEKSRLLSDRFSAERPKGSFSTLEIQRTEQGDSAMYLCASSAGLAGGAVDEQFFGPGTRLTVL.

This sequence joins TRBV27 and TRBJ2-1; D remains unclear. The CDR3 is 12 amino acids. The V end lost 8 bases, the J end lost 6 bases, and 11 bases lay between the germline ends. Germline CDR1 MNHEY, CDR2 SMNVEV (reference sequence). This CDR3 is CASRRFSNEQFF. The CDR3 DNA reads as TGTGCCAGCCGCCGGTTTAGCAATGAGCAGTTCTTC.

This clonotype was observed a few times. The chain couples TRBV29-1 to TRBJ2-3, with 10 bases fitting TRBD1. The V and J ends lost 4 bases and 3 bases, in that order; junction bases with no gene match: 1. The CDR3 totals 13 residues. Germline loops: CDR1 SQVTM, CDR2 ANQGSEA. CDR3 in amino acids: CSVGTGGTDTQYF. Written as DNA, the CDR3 is TGCAGCGTTGGGACAGGGGGGACAGATACGCAGTATTTT.

V and J are TRBV27 and TRBJ2-7, with TRBD1 matching 7 bases. The V gene end was trimmed by 6 bases and the J gene end by 5 bases; junction bases not matched to a gene: 10. Germline V gives CDR1 MNHEY, CDR2 SMNVEV (reference sequence). CDR3 length: 14 amino acids. The CDR3 DNA is TGTGCCAGCAGGTCCTCGCAGGGGGTCCACGAGCAGTACTTC. Translation: CASRSSQGVHEQYF.

The V call is TRBV7-3, the J call TRBJ1-5; the match to TRBD1 covers 11 bases. Per germline, CDR1 SGHTA and CDR2 FQGTGA. This CDR3 has 17 amino acids. With 4 bases clipped from V and 1 base from J, the junction kept 6 bases outside the gene matches. The CDR3 region has the DNA TGTGCCAGCAGCTCAACGGGGACAGGGGGGAGCAATCAGCCCCAGCATTTT. As protein: CASSSTGTGGSNQPQHF.

The chain joins TRBV7-2 to TRBJ1-1, with TRBD1 matching 8 bases. The CDR3 totals 15 residues. With 5 bases clipped from V and 5 bases from J, the junction kept 10 bases outside the gene matches. Germline CDR1 SGHTA, CDR2 FQGNSA. CDR3: CASSPRQGAYTEAFF. CDR3 bases: TGTGCCAGCAGCCCCCGGCAGGGGGCTTATACTGAAGCTTTCTTT. The full variable domain, in which reference TRBV7-2 and TRBJ1-1 provide the parts outside the CDR3, is GAGVSQSPSNKVTEKGKDVELRCDPISGHTALYWYRQSLGQGLEFLIYFQGNSAPDKSGLPSDRFSAERTGGSVSTLTIQRTQQEDSAVYLCASSPRQGAYTEAFFGQGTRLTVV.

CDR3 sequence reads: CASSLTPSSLGGHEQFF. In nucleotides, the CDR3 is TGTGCCAGCAGCCTCACTCCCTCTAGCCTGGGGGGGCATGAGCAGTTCTTC. The chain recombines TRBV7-2 with TRBJ2-1, with D possibly matching TRBD2 (7 bases). Germline values: CDR1 SGHTA, CDR2 FQGNSA. The CDR3 runs 17 residues. Between the trimmed V and J ends, which lost 5 bases and 8 bases, there was a span of 25 bases. Together with reference TRBV7-2 and TRBJ2-1, the CDR3 gives the full variable domain: GAGVSQSPSNKVTEKGKDVELRCDPISGHTALYWYRQSLGQGLEFLIYFQGNSAPDKSGLPSDRFSAERTGGSVSTLTIQRTQQEDSAVYLCASSLTPSSLGGHEQFFGPGTRLTVL.

For this clonotype: The junction differs from germline at one of its ends, possibly a read error. The rearrangement joins TRBV6-2 or TRBV6-3 to TRBJ2-2, with D hard to call. Germline values: CDR1 MNHEY, CDR2 SVGEGT. CDR3 length equals 14 residues. CDR3 sequence (DNA): TGTGCCAGCAGAACCAATAATAACAACGGGGAGCTGTTTTTT. Protein product: CASRTNNNNGELFF.

This clonotype was observed a handful of times. The chain is built from TRBV20-1 and TRBJ2-7, with 12 bases aligning to TRBD1. Per germline, CDR1 DFQATT and CDR2 SNEGSKA (reference sequence). CDR3 length: 16 amino acids. Trimming at V came to 4 bases and at J to 4 bases, leaving 11 bases not matched to a gene. CDR3 in DNA: TGCAGTGCTAAGGGGACAGGGGGCCATATAGTTTACGAGCAGTACTTC. It codes for CSAKGTGGHIVYEQYF.

This clonotype was observed a few times. The chain carries TRBV29-1 and TRBJ2-4, with 8 positions matching TRBD1. The DNA end lines up better with TRBJ2-7; the J call may be wrong. From germline, CDR1 is SQVTM and CDR2 ANQGSEA. The CDR3 is 19 residues long. The CDR3 DNA reads TGCAGCGTTGAAGATCACGCGGGGTCTTGGCCAGGGGGCGCTAACGAGCAGTACTTC. Its protein is CSVEDHAGSWPGGANEQYF.

The chain has TRBV5-1 and TRBJ2-3, with 9 bases fitting TRBD2. J lost 0 bases, V lost 3 bases, and 2 bases had no gene match. Germline V gene data show CDR1 as SGHRS and CDR2 as YFSETQ. The CDR3 has 15 residues. For the CDR3, the DNA is TGCGCCAGCAGCTCGACTAGCGGAAGCACAGATACGCAGTATTTT. Protein: CASSSTSGSTDTQYF.

The chain carries TRBV18 and TRBJ2-5; perhaps D is TRBD1 or TRBD2 (6 bases each). The CDR3 is 16 residues long. V gave up 6 bases and J gave up 2 bases, with 19 bases separating them. Germline CDR1 reads KGHSH; CDR2 reads LQKENI. The CDR3 region is CASSPLGGGRQETQYF. CDR3 sequence (DNA): TGTGCCAGCTCCCCATTGGGGGGCGGTAGGCAAGAGACCCAGTACTTC.